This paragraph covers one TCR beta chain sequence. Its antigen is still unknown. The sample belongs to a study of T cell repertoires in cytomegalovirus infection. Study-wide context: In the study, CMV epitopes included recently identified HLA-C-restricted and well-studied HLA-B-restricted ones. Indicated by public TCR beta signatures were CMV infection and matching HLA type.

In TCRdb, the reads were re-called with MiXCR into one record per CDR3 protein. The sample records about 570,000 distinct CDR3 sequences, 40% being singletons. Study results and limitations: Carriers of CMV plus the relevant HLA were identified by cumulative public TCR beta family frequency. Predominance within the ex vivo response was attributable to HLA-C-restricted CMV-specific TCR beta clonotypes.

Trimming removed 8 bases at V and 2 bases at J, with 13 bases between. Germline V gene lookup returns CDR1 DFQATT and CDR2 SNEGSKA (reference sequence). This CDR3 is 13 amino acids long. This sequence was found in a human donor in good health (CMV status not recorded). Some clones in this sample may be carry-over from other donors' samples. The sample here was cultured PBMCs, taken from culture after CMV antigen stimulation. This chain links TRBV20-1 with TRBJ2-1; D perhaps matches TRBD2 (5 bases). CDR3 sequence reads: CSTRGATYNEQFF. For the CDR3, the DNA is TGCAGTACCCGGGGAGCAACCTACAATGAGCAGTTCTTC.